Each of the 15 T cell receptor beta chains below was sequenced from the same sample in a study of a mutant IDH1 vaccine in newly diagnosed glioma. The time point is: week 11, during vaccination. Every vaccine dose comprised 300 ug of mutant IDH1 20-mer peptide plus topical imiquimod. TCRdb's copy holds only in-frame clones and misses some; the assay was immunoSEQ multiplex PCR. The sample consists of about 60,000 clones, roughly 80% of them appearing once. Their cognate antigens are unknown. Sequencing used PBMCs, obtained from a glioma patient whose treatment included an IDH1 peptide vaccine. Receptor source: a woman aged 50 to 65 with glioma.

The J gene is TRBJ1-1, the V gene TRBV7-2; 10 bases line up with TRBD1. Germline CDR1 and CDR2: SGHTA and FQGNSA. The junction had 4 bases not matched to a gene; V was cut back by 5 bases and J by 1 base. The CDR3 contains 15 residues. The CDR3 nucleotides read TGTGCCAGCAGCGTTCGACAGGGGGCGAACACTGAAGCTTTCTTT. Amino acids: CASSVRQGANTEAFF.

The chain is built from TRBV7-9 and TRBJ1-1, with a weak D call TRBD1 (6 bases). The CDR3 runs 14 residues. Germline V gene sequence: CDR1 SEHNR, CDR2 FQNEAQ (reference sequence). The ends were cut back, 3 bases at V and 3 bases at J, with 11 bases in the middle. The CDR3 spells CASSFMGAYTEAFF. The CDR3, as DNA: TGTGCCAGCAGCTTCATGGGGGCCTACACTGAAGCTTTCTTT.

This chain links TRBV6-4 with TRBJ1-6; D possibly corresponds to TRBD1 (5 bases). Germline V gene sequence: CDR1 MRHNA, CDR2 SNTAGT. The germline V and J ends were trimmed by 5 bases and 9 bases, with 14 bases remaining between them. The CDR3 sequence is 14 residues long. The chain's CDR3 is CASSPGTGVSPLHF. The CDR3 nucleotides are TGTGCCAGCAGTCCAGGGACCGGGGTTTCACCCCTCCACTTT.

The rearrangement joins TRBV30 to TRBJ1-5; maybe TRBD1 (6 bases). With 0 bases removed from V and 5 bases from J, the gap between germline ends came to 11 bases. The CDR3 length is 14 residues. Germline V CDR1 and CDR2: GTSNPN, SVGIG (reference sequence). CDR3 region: CAWSVGRGDQPQHF. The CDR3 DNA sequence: TGTGCCTGGAGTGTAGGCAGGGGTGATCAGCCCCAGCATTTT.

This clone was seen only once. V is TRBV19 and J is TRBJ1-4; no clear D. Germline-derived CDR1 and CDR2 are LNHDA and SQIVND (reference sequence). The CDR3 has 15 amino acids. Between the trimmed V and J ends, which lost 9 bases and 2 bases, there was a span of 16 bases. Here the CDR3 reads CASRPTTGTNEKLFF. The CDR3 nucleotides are TGTGCCAGCCGGCCCACGACGGGGACTAATGAAAAACTGTTTTTT.

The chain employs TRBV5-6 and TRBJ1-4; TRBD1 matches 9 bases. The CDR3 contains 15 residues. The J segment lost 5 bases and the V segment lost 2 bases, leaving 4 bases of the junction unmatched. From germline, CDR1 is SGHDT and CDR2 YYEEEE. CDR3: CASSFGTGHNEKLFF. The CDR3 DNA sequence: TGTGCCAGCAGCTTCGGGACAGGGCACAATGAAAAACTGTTTTTT.

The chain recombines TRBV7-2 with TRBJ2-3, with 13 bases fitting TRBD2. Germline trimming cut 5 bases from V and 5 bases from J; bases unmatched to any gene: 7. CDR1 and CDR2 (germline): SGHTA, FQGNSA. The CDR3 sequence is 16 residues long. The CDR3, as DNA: TGTGCCAGCAGCCCAGAACTAGCGGGGGGGAGAGATACGCAGTATTTT. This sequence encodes CASSPELAGGRDTQYF.

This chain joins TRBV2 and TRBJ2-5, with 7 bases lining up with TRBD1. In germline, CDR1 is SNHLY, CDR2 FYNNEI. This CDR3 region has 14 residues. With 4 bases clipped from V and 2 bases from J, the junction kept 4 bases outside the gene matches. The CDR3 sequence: CASSVRTGQETQYF. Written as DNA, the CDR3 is TGTGCCAGCAGTGTTCGGACAGGACAAGAGACCCAGTACTTC. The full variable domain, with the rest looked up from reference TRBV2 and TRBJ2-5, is EPEVTQTPSHQVTQMGQEVILRCVPISNHLYFYWYRQILGQKVEFLVSFYNNEISEKSEIFDDQFSVERPDGSNFTLKIRSTKLEDSAMYFCASSVRTGQETQYFGPGTRLLVL.

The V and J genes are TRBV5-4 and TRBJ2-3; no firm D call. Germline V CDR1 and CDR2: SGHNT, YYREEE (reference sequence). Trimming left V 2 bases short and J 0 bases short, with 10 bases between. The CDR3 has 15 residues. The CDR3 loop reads CASSLATTSTDTQYF. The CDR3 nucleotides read TGTGCCAGCAGCTTAGCGACCACGAGCACAGATACGCAGTATTTT.

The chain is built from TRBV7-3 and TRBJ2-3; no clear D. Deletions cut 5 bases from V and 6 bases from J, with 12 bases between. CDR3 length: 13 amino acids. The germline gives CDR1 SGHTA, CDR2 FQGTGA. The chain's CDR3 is CASSAGSRDTQYF. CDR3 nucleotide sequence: TGTGCCAGCAGCGCCGGGTCGCGGGATACGCAGTATTTT. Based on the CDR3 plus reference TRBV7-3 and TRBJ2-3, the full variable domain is GAGVSQTPSNKVTEKGKYVELRCDPISGHTALYWYRQSLGQGPEFLIYFQGTGAADDSGLPNDRFFAVRPEGSVSTLKIQRTERGDSAVYLCASSAGSRDTQYFGPGTRLTVL.

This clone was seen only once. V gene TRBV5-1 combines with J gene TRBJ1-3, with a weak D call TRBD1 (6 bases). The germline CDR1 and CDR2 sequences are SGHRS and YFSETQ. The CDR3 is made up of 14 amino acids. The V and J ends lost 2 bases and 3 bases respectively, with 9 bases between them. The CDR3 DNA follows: TGCGCCAGCAGCTTAGGGGGTGGTGGAAACACCATATATTTT. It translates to CASSLGGGGNTIYF.

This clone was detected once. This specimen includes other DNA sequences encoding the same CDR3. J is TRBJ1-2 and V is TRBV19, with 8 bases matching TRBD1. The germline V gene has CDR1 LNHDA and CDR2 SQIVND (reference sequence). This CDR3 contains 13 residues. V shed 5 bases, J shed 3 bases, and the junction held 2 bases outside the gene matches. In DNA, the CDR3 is TGTGCCAGTAGTCCGGACAGGGACTATGGCTACACCTTC. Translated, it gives CASSPDRDYGYTF.

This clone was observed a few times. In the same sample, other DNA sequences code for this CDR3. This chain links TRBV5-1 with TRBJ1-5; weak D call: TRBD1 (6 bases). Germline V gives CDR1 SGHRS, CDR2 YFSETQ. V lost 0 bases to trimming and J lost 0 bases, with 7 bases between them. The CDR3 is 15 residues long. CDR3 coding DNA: TGCGCCAGCAGCTTGGAGGGGGATAGCAATCAGCCCCAGCATTTT. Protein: CASSLEGDSNQPQHF.

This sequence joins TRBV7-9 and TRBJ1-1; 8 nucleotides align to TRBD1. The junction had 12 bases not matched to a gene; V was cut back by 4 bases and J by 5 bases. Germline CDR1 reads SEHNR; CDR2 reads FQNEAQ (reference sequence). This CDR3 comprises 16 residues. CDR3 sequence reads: CASSSPQGAQSTEAFF. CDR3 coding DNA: TGTGCCAGCAGCTCCCCTCAGGGGGCGCAGTCGACTGAAGCTTTCTTT.

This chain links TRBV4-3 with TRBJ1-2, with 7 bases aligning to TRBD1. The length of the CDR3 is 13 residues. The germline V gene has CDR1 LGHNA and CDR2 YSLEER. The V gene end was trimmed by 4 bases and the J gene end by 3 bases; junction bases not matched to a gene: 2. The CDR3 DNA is TGCGCCAGCAGCCGAGACAGGGACTATGGCTACACCTTC. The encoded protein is CASSRDRDYGYTF.